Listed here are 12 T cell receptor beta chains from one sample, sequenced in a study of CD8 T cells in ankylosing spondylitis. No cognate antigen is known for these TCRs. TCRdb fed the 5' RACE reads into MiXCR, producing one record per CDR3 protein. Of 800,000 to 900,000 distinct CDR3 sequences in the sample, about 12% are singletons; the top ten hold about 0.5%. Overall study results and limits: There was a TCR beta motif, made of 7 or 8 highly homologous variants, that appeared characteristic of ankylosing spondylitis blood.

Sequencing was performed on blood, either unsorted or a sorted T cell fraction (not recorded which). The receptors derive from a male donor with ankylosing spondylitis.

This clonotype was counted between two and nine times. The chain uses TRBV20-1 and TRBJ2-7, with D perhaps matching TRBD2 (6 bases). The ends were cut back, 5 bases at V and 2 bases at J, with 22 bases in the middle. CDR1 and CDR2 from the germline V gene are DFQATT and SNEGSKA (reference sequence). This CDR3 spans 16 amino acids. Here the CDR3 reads CSAPLLDGSIPYEQYF. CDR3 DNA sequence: TGCAGTGCTCCCCTTTTAGACGGGAGTATTCCCTACGAGCAGTACTTC.

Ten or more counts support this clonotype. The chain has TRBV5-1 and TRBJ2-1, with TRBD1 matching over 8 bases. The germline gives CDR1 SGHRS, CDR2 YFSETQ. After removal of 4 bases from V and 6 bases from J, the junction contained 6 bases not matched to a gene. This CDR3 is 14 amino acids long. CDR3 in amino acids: CASSPGQGFNEQFF. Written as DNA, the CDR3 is TGCGCCAGCAGCCCTGGACAGGGCTTCAATGAGCAGTTCTTC. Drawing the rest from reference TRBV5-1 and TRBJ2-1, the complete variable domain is KAGVTQTPRYLIKTRGQQVTLSCSPISGHRSVSWYQQTPGQGLQFLFEYFSETQRNKGNFPGRFSGRQFSNSRSEMNVSTLELGDSALYLCASSPGQGFNEQFFGPGTRLTVL.

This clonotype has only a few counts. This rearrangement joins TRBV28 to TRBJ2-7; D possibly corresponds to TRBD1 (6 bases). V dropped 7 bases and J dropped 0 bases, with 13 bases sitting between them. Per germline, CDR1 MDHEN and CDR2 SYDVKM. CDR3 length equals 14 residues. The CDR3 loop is CASITQGTSYEQYF. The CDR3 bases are TGTGCCAGCATCACTCAGGGGACCTCCTACGAGCAGTACTTC.

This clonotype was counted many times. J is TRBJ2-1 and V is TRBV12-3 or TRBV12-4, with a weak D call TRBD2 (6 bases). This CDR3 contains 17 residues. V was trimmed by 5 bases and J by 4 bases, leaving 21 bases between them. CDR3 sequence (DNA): TGTGCCAGCAGTCGCGGGACTCCGACGCCCCAATACAATGAGCAGTTCTTC. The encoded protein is CASSRGTPTPQYNEQFF.

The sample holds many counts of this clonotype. The CDR3 DNA is TGCGCCAGCACCCAGGGGGTGAACACTGAAGCTTTCTTT. This encodes CASTQGVNTEAFF. The rearrangement links TRBV5-1 to TRBJ1-1; 7 bases are a match to TRBD1. The trim removed 6 bases at V and 0 bases at J, leaving 2 bases unmatched. The CDR3 consists of 13 residues. From germline, CDR1 is SGHRS and CDR2 YFSETQ.

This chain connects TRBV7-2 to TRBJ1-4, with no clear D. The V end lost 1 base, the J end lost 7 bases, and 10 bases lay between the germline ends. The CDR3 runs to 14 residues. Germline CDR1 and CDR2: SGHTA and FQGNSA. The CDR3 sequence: CASSLEYVGEKLFF. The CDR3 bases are TGTGCCAGCAGCTTAGAGTACGTGGGTGAAAAACTGTTTTTT.

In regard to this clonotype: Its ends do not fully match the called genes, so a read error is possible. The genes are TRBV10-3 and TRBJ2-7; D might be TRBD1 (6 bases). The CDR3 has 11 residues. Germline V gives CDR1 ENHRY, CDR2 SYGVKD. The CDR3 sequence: CAISELLGQKF. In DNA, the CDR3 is TGTGCCATCAGTGAGTTGTTGGGACAAAAGTTC.

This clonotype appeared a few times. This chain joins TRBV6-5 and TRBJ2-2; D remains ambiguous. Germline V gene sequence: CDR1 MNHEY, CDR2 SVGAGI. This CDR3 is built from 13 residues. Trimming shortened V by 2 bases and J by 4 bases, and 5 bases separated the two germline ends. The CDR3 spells CASSYGITGELFF. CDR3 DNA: TGTGCCAGCAGTTACGGGATCACCGGGGAGCTGTTTTTT.

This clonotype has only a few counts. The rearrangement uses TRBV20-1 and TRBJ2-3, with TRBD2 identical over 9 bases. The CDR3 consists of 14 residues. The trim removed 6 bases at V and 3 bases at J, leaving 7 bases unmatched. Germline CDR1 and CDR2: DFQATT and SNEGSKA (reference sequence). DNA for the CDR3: TGCAGTGCGATTAGCGGGAGTTTGACAGATACGCAGTATTTT. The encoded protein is CSAISGSLTDTQYF.

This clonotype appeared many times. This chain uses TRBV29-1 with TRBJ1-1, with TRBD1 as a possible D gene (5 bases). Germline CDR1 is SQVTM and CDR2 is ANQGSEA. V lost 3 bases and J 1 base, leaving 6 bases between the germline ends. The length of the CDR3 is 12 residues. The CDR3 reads CSVDRGNTEAFF. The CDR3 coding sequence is TGCAGCGTTGATAGGGGGAACACTGAAGCTTTCTTT. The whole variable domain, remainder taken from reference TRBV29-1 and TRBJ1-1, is SAVISQKPSRDICQRGTSLTIQCQVDSQVTMMFWYRQQPGQSLTLIATANQGSEATYESGFVIDKFPISRPNLTFSTLTVSNMSPEDSSIYLCSVDRGNTEAFFGQGTRLTVV.

The CDR3 DNA follows: TGCGCCAGCAGCCAAGATTTGGGGCGGGGGGGGTACAATGAGCAGTTCTTC. It translates to CASSQDLGRGGYNEQFF. The chain couples TRBV4-3 to TRBJ2-1, with TRBD2 identical over 9 bases. The CDR3 extends over 17 amino acids. CDR1 is LGHNA and CDR2 is YSLEER in the germline V gene. The V segment lost 0 bases and the J segment 4 bases; nucleotides outside the gene matches: 7.

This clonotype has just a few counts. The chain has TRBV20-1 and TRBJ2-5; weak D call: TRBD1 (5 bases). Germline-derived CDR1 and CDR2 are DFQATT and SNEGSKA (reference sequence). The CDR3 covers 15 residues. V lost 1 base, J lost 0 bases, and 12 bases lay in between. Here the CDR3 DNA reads TGCAGTGCTAGAGGGCTCGACAGCGACCAAGAGACCCAGTACTTC. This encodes CSARGLDSDQETQYF.